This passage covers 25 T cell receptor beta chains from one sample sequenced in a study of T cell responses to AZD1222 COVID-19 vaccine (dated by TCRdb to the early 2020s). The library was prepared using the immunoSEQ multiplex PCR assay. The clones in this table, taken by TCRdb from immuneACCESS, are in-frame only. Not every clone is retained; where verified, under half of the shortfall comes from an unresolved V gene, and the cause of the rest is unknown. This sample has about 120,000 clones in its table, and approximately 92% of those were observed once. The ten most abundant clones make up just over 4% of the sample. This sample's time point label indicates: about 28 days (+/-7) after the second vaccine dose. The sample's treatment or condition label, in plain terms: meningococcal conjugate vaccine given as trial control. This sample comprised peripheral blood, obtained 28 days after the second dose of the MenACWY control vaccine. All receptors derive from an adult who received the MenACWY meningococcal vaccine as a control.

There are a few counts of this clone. CDR3 bases: TGTGCCAGCAGTTTGGGTGGGGGCATCATGAACACTGAAGCTTTCTTT. Encoded protein: CASSLGGGIMNTEAFF. The gene calls are TRBV28 and TRBJ1-1; the D gene is possibly TRBD1 (6 bases). V dropped 3 bases and J dropped 0 bases, with 14 bases sitting between them. The germline CDR1 and CDR2 sequences are MDHEN and SYDVKM. This CDR3 has 16 residues.

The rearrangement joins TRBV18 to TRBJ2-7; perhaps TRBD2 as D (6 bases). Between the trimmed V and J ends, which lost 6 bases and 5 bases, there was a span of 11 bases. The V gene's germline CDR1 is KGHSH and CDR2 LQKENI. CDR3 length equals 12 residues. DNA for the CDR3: TGTGCCAGCTCTCTAGGAGGGGACGAGCAGTACGTC. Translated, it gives CASSLGGDEQYV.

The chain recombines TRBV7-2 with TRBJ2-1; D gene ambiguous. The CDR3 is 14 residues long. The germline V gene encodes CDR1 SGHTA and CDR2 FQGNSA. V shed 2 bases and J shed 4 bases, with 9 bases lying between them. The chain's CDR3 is CASSLRLLYNEQFF. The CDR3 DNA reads TGTGCCAGCAGCTTACGTCTGCTATACAATGAGCAGTTCTTC.

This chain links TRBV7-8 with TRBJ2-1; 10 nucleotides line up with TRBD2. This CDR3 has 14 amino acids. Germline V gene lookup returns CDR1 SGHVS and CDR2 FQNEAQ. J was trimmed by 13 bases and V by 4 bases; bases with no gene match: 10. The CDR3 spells CASSSLAGAQRQFF. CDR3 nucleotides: TGTGCCAGCAGCTCCCTAGCGGGAGCCCAGAGACAGTTCTTC. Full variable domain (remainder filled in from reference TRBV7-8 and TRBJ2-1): GAGVSQSPRYKVAKRGQDVALRCDPISGHVSLFWYQQALGQGPEFLTYFQNEAQLDKSGLPSDRFFAERPEGSVSTLKIQRTQQEDSAVYLCASSSLAGAQRQFFGPGTRLTVL.

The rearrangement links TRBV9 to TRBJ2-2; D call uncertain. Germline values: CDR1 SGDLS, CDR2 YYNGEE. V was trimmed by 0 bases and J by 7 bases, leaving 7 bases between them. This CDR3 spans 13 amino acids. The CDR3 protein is CASSVVVYGELFF. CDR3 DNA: TGTGCCAGCAGCGTAGTAGTCTACGGGGAGCTGTTTTTT.

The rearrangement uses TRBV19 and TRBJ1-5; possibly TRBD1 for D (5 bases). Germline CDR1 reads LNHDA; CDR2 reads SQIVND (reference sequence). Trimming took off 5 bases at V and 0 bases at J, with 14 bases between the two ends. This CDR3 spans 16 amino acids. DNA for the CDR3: TGTGCCAGTAGTTCACGGGGGGGATATAGCAATCAGCCCCAGCATTTT. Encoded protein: CASSSRGGYSNQPQHF.

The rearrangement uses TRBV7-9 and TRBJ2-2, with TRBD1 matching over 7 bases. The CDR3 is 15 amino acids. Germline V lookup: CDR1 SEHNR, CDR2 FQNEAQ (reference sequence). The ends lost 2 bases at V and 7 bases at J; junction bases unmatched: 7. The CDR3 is CASSLPGGEVGELFF. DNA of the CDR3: TGTGCCAGCAGCTTACCAGGGGGTGAGGTCGGGGAGCTGTTTTTT.

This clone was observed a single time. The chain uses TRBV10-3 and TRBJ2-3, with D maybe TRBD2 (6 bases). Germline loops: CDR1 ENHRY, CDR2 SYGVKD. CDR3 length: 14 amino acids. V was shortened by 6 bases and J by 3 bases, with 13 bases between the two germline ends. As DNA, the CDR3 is TGTGCCATCAGGACGGGGGATATAACAGATACGCAGTATTTT. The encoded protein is CAIRTGDITDTQYF.

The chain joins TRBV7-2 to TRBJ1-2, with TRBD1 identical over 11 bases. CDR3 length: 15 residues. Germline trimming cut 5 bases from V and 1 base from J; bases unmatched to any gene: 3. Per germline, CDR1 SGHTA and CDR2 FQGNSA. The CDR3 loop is CASSTGTGGNYGYTF. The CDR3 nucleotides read TGTGCCAGCAGCACCGGGACAGGGGGTAACTATGGCTACACCTTC.

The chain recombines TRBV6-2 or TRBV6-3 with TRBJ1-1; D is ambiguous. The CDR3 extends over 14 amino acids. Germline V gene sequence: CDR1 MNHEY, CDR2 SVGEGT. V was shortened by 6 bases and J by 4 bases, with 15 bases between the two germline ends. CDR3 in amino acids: CASSPRVLVTEAFF. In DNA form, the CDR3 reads TGTGCCAGCAGCCCAAGGGTTTTGGTCACTGAAGCTTTCTTT.

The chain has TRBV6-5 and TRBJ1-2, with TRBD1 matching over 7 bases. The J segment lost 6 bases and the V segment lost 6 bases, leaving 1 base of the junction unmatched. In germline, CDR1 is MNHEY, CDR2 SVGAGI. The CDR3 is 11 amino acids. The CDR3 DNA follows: TGTGCCAGCAGACAGGGGCATGGCTACACCTTC. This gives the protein CASRQGHGYTF.

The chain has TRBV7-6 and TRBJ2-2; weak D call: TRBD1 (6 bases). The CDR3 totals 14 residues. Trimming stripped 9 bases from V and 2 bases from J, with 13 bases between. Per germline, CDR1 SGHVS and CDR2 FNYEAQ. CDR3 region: CASQGQDNTGELFF. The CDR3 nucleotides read TGTGCCAGTCAGGGGCAAGATAACACCGGGGAGCTGTTTTTT.

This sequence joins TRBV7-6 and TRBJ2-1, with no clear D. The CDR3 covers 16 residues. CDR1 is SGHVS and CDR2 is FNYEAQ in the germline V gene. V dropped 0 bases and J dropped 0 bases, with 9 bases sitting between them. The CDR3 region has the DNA TGTGCCAGCAGCTTAGCATTCGGCGCCTCCTACAATGAGCAGTTCTTC. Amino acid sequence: CASSLAFGASYNEQFF.

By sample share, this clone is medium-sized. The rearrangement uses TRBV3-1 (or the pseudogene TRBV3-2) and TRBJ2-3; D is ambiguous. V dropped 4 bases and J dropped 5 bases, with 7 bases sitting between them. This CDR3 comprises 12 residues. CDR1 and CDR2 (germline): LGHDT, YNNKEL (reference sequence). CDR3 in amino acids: CASSRGLDTQYF. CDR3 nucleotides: TGTGCCAGCAGCCGTGGGTTAGATACGCAGTATTTT.

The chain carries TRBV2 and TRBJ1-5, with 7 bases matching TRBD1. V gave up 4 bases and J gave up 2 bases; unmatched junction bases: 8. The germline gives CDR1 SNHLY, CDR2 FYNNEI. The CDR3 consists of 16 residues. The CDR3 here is CASSAETGKGNQPQHF. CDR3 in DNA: TGTGCCAGCAGTGCAGAGACAGGGAAAGGCAATCAGCCCCAGCATTTT.

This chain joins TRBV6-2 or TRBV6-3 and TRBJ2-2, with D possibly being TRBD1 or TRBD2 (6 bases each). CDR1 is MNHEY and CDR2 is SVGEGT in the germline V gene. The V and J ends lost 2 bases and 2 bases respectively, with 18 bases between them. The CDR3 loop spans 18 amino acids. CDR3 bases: TGTGCCAGCAGTTACCCCCGCGGGGCAGGGGCAAACACCGGGGAGCTGTTTTTT. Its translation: CASSYPRGAGANTGELFF.

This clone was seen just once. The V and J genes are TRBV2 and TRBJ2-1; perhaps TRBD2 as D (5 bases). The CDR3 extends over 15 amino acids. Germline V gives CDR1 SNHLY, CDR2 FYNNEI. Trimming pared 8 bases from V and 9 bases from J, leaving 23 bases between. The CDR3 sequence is CASVASQSSGGEQFF. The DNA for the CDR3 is TGTGCCAGCGTGGCTAGCCAATCTTCGGGCGGTGAGCAGTTCTTC.

CDR3 in amino acids: CASSLGTGETQYF. In nucleotides, the CDR3 is TGTGCCAGCTCACTCGGCACAGGAGAGACCCAGTACTTC. The V call is TRBV18, the J call TRBJ2-5, with D possibly being TRBD1 (5 bases). The germline V gene encodes CDR1 KGHSH and CDR2 LQKENI. Trimming removed 4 bases at V and 4 bases at J, with 10 bases between. This CDR3 contains 13 residues. Full variable domain (missing parts from reference TRBV18 and TRBJ2-5): NAGVMQNPRHLVRRRGQEARLRCSPMKGHSHVYWYRQLPEEGLKFMVYLQKENIIDESGMPKERFSAEFPKEGPSILRIQQVVRGDSAAYFCASSLGTGETQYFGPGTRLLVL.

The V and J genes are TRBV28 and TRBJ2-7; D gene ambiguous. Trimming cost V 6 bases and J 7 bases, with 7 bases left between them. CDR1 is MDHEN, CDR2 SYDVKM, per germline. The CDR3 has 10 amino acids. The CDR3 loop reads CASSTLEQYF. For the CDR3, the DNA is TGTGCCAGCAGCACCTTAGAGCAGTACTTC. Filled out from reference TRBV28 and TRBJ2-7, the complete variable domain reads DVKVTQSSRYLVKRTGEKVFLECVQDMDHENMFWYRQDPGLGLRLIYFSYDVKMKEKGDIPEGYSVSREKKERFSLILESASTNQTSMYLCASSTLEQYFGPGTRLTVT.

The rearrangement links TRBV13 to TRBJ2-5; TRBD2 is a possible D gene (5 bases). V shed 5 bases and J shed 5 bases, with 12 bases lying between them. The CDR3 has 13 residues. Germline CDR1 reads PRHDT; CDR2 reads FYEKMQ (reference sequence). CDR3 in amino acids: CASSPDSLETQYF. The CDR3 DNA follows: TGTGCCAGCAGCCCGGACTCTTTGGAGACCCAGTACTTC.

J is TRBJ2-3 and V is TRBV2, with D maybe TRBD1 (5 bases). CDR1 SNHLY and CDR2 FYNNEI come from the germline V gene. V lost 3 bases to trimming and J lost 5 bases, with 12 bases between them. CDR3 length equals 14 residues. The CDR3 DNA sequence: TGTGCCAGCAGTGAGGGGCTAGATGGAGATACGCAGTATTTT. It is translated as CASSEGLDGDTQYF. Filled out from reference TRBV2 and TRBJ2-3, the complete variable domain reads EPEVTQTPSHQVTQMGQEVILRCVPISNHLYFYWYRQILGQKVEFLVSFYNNEISEKSEIFDDQFSVERPDGSNFTLKIRSTKLEDSAMYFCASSEGLDGDTQYFGPGTRLTVL.

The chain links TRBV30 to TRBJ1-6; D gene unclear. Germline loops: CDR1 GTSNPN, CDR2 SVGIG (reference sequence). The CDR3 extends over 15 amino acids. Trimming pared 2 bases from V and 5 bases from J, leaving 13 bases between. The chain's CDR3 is CAWSRKGRNNSPLHF. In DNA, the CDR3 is TGTGCCTGGAGTAGGAAGGGCAGGAATAATTCACCCCTCCACTTT.

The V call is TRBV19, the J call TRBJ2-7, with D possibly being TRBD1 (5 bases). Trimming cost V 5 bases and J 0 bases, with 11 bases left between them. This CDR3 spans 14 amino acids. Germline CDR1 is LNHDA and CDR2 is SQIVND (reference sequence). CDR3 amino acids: CASSFRTGSYEQYF. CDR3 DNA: TGTGCCAGTAGTTTCAGAACAGGCTCCTACGAGCAGTACTTC.

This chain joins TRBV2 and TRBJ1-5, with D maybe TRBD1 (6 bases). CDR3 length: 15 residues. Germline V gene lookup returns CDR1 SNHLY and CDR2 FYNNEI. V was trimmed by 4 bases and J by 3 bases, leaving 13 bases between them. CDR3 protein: CASSGGAGNNQPQHF. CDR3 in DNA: TGTGCCAGCAGTGGGGGGGCAGGAAACAATCAGCCCCAGCATTTT.

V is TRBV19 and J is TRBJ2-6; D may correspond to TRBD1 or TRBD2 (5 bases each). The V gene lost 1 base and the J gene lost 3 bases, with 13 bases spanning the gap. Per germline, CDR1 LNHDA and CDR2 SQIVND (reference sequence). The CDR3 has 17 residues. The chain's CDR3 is CASSIGGSLRGANVLTF. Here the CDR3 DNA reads TGTGCCAGTAGTATAGGGGGGAGCCTCCGTGGGGCCAACGTCCTGACTTTC.